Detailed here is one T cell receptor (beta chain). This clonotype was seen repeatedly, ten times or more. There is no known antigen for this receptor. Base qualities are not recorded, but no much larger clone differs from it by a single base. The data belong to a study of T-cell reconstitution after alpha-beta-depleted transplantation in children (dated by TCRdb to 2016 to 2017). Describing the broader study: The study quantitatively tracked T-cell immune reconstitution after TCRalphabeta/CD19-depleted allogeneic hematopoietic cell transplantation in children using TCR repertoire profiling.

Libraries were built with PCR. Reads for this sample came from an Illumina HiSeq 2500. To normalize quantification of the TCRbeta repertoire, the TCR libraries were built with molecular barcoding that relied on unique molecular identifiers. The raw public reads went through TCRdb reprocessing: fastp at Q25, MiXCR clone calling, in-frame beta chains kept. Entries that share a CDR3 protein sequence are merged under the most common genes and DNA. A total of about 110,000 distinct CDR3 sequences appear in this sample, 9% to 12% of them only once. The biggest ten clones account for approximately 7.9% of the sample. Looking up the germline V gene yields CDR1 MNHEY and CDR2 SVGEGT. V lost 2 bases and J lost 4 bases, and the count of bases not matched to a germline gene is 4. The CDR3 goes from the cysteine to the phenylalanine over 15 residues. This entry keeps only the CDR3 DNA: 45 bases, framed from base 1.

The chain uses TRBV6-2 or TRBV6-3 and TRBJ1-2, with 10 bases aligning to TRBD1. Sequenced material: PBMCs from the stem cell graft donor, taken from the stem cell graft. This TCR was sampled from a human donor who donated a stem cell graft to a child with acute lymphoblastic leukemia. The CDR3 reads CASSYRDRGIYGYTF. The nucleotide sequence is TGTGCCAGCAGTTACCGGGACAGGGGCATCTATGGCTACACCTTC.